The source of this TCR beta chain is a study of OX40 agonist ivuxolimab in advanced cancers. For the study in its entirety: Ivuxolimab, which targeted the costimulatory receptor OX40 (CD134), was an agonistic, fully human IgG2 monoclonal antibody. Intravenous ivuxolimab was administered to patients every 2 weeks at six dose levels: 0.01, 0.1, 0.3, 1.5, 3 and 10 mg/kg. Among the roughly 54 dose-escalation patients, roughly 20 had hepatocellular carcinoma, roughly 15 melanoma, 9 renal cell carcinoma and 9 head and neck cancer. In the dose-escalation cohort, nearly 85% of patients were male, and the mean age was 60 years with a range of roughly 20 to 79. Patients were allowed to have had prior anti-PD-1, anti-PD-L1 or anti-CTLA-4 therapy, and less than 45% of the dose-escalation patients had previously received checkpoint inhibitors. Partial responses occurred in three dose-escalation patients: two with cutaneous melanoma and one with hepatocellular carcinoma. The point of sequencing TCRbeta in the periphery was to test whether ivuxolimab changed TCR sequence diversity and drove clonal T-cell expansion. The paper reports the monotherapy dose-escalation portion (N ≈ 50 patients) of the phase I ivuxolimab trial.

Genomic DNA was extracted from sorted cells for sequencing of the TCRbeta CDR3 region. The immunoSEQ Assay was used for sequencing of TCRbeta CDR3 regions. TCRdb holds this immuneACCESS table with in-frame rearrangements only. Some clones are missing; in checked studies, unresolved V genes explain under half, and the rest has no known cause. In all, the sample holds about 79,000 clones, and 70% to 85% of those were seen once. Around 3.8% of the sample is taken by the ten largest. Regarding this clone: Which antigen it targets is not known. Base-call qualities are not available, and no considerably larger clone is one nucleotide away.

CDR1 and CDR2 were assigned from the germline V gene as MNHNS and SASEGT. There are 15 amino acids in the CDR3, from cysteine to phenylalanine inclusive. Just the 45-base CDR3 DNA is kept, in frame starting at base 1. The junction carries 12 bases between V and J, which are trimmed by 6 bases and 1 base respectively. The trial excluded patients who had a history of autoimmune disease or who were on systemic immunosuppression. In every dose cohort, peripheral blood was drawn for TCR sequencing at baseline, cycle 4 day 1, and cycle 7 day 1. The samples were drawn from a first-in-human, open-label, multicenter phase I dose-escalation trial of ivuxolimab. Adults with locally advanced or metastatic melanoma, renal cell, hepatocellular, or head and neck squamous cell carcinoma were enrolled in the trial. CD4+ and CD8+ T cells were sorted separately from peripheral blood before TCR sequencing. What the study reported, not specific to this receptor: Clonal expansion of both CD4+ and CD8+ blood T cells was observed from baseline to week 6 at doses 0.1 to 3.0 mg/kg. After ivuxolimab, expanded clones were on average more numerous among CD8+ T cells than among CD4+ T cells. Low levels of normalized T-cell clonal expansion were also seen in some patients who did not respond. In the 0.1-3.0 mg/kg groups, partial responders were among the patients with the lowest normalized peripheral clonal expansion, particularly in CD8+ T cells. Which antigens the clonally expanded peripheral T cells were specific for was not determined.

The TCR sequence derives from an adult with an advanced solid tumor such as melanoma, head and neck, liver or kidney cancer. The receptor chain draws on TRBV6-1 and TRBJ1-4, with no reliable assignment of the D segment. Sample: CD4+ or CD8+ T cells sorted from blood, taken in a trial of the OX40 agonist ivuxolimab. CDR3 protein: CASSPRWRTNEKLFF. DNA sequence: TGTGCCAGCAGCCCCCGGTGGCGAACTAATGAAAAACTGTTTTTT.